This T cell receptor beta chain stems from a study of cytomegalovirus exposure and HLA in healthy donors. Study-level results: Diagnosis of cytomegalovirus status made by the classifier reportedly showed high specificity and sensitivity. The study carried out a later analysis of TCR beta sequences. It associated some 15,000 of them with specific HLA alleles at a false discovery rate of 0.05.

In the PCR, 60 Vbeta and 13 Jbeta primers were used. Sequenced by immunoSEQ multiplex PCR; TCRdb stores in-frame clones only, minus some. Of some 110,000 clones in the sample, about 81% were seen once. CDR3 size: 13 residues. Germline V gene data show CDR1 as SGHAT and CDR2 as FQNNGV. V was pared by 7 bases and J by 4 bases, with 13 bases between. This clone was picked up a small number of times. As yet, its antigen is unknown. This chain links TRBV11-2 with TRBJ1-2; tentatively, D is TRBD1 (5 bases). The receptor was isolated from a woman aged 25 to 39 in good health and CMV-seronegative. The source material was PBMCs. As DNA, the CDR3 is TGTGCCAGCACCTCCACAGGAACCTATGGCTACACCTTC. This codes for CASTSTGTYGYTF.